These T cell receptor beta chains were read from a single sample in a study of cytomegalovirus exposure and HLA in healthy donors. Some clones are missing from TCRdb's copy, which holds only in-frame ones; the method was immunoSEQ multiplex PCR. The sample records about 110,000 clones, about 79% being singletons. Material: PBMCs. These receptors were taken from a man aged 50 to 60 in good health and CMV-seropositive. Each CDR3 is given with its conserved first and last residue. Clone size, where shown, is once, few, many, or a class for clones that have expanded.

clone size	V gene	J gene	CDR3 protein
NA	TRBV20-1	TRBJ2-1	CSARSDEQFF
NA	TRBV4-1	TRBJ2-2	CASSQAFPRTGPNTGELFF
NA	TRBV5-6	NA	CASSDRGTAYSYEQYF
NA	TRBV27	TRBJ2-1	CASSLTSGSYYNEQFF
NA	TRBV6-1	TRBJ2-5	CASSQPFTGGQTQYF
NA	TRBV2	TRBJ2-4	CASSRGTARDSQYF
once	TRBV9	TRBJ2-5	CASSVALGVWDRKETQYF
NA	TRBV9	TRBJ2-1	CASSVFREGRNEQFF
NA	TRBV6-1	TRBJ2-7	CASRVGTSGAYEQYF
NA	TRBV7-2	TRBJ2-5	CASSYRLDQETQYF
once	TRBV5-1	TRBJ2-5	CASSLDRRGKETQYF
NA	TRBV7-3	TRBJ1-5	CASSAGRNQPQHF
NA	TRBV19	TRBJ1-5	CASTLGQGNQPQHF
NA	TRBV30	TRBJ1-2	CAWGDTGVGYTF
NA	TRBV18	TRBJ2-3	CASSGGEGDTQYF
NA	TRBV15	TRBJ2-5	CATSRGGQNQETQYF
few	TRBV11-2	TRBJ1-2	CASSLNYAGNYGYTF
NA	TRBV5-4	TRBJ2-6	CASRPESGANGLTF
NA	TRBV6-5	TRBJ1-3	CASSYSMGGSGNTIYF
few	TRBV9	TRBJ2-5	CASSPGGASLIIETQYF
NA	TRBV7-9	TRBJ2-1	CASSLRRLASPYNEQFF
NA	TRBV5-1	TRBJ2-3	CASSLVGTSEDTQYF
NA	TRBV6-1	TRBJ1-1	CASSLSTGGNTEAFF
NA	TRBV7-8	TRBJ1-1	CASSFRGRGTEAFF
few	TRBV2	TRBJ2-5	CASSDGTGIETQYF
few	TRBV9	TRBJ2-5	CASSVGGTRNTETQYF